Below, 28 T cell receptor beta chains from the same sample are listed, as sequenced in a study of T cells of healthy individuals. TCRdb independently ran MiXCR on the 5' RACE reads; one entry per CDR3 protein. The data contain about 96,000 distinct CDR3 sequences, 17% of them singletons. Receptors were obtained from a human donor in good health.

The chain employs TRBV29-1 and TRBJ2-1, with TRBD2 matching 12 bases. Germline V gene lookup returns CDR1 SQVTM and CDR2 ANQGSEA. J was trimmed by 8 bases and V by 6 bases; bases with no gene match: 11. The CDR3 is made up of 15 amino acids. CDR3 region: CSVSSTSGSGDEQFF. CDR3 DNA: TGCAGCGTCTCCTCGACTAGCGGGAGCGGGGATGAGCAGTTCTTC.

This clonotype was seen a handful of times. This rearrangement joins TRBV23-1 to TRBJ2-3, with D unclear. TRBV23-1 is reported as an ORF; its role is uncertain. Trimming cost V 9 bases and J 2 bases, with 3 bases left between them. The length of the CDR3 is 10 residues. The DNA of the CDR3 is TGCGCCAGGTTCACAGATACGCAGTATTTT. It yields the protein CARFTDTQYF.

This clonotype was seen ten or more times. The genes are TRBV6-6 and TRBJ2-1; D is unclear. The CDR3 covers 14 residues. Trimming shortened V by 2 bases and J by 4 bases, and 9 bases separated the two germline ends. Germline CDR1 and CDR2: MNHNY and SVGAGI (reference sequence). The CDR3 DNA sequence: TGTGCCAGCAGTTACGGCGGCGGATACAATGAGCAGTTCTTC. Translated, it gives CASSYGGGYNEQFF.

This clonotype was recorded at least ten times. V is TRBV18 and J is TRBJ1-2; D is perhaps TRBD1 (5 bases). Germline assignment: CDR1 KGHSH and CDR2 LQKENI. The V end was cut by 3 bases, the J end by 13 bases, with 18 bases between. The CDR3 totals 13 residues. The CDR3 bases are TGTGCCAGCTCACCTGAACGGGACGGACGGGGCACCTTC. Translation: CASSPERDGRGTF.

There are a few counts of this clonotype. V gene TRBV7-3 combines with J gene TRBJ1-2; D is perhaps TRBD1 (5 bases). V dropped 5 bases and J dropped 7 bases, with 14 bases sitting between them. Germline V lookup: CDR1 SGHTA, CDR2 FQGTGA. The CDR3 extends over 13 amino acids. CDR3 DNA: TGTGCCAGCAGCCAAGCCCAGGGCCTTGGCTACACCTTC. It is translated as CASSQAQGLGYTF.

This clonotype has at least ten counts. The genes are TRBV20-1 and TRBJ1-5; TRBD1 agrees at 12 bases. The V gene's germline CDR1 is DFQATT and CDR2 SNEGSKA (reference sequence). This CDR3 is built from 14 residues. In DNA, the CDR3 is TGCAGCTGGCGGGACAGGGGGCCGAATCAGCCCCAGCATTTT. The encoded protein is CSWRDRGPNQPQHF.

V and J are TRBV6-4 and TRBJ2-1; 10 bases are a match to TRBD2. The CDR3 is made up of 14 amino acids. The V gene end was trimmed by 4 bases and the J gene end by 8 bases; junction bases not matched to a gene: 5. Germline V lookup: CDR1 MRHNA, CDR2 SNTAGT. For the CDR3, the DNA is TGTGCCAGCAGTGCACTAGCGGGACAATATGAGCAGTTCTTC. Encoded protein: CASSALAGQYEQFF.

The chain employs TRBV5-1 and TRBJ2-7, with D tentatively TRBD2 (6 bases). The CDR3 is made up of 15 amino acids. The germline V gene has CDR1 SGHRS and CDR2 YFSETQ. Trimming shortened V by 2 bases and J by 0 bases, and 12 bases separated the two germline ends. CDR3 loop: CASSLWDLSSYEQYF. In DNA, the CDR3 is TGCGCCAGCAGCTTATGGGACTTGAGCTCCTACGAGCAGTACTTC.

This clonotype occurred a few times. The chain recombines TRBV15 with TRBJ2-3; D is possibly TRBD2 (6 bases). This CDR3 contains 15 residues. Between the trimmed V and J ends, which lost 0 bases and 3 bases, there was a span of 10 bases. CDR1 and CDR2 (germline): LNHNV, YYDKDF (reference sequence). The CDR3: CATSRDRLGTDTQYF. The CDR3 region has the DNA TGTGCCACCAGCAGAGATAGACTAGGGACAGATACGCAGTATTTT.

The chain links TRBV7-2 to TRBJ1-5; D remains ambiguous. The V end was cut by 5 bases, the J end by 6 bases, with 17 bases between. The CDR3 runs to 15 residues. Germline V lookup: CDR1 SGHTA, CDR2 FQGNSA. The CDR3 spells CASSALPGMGQPQHF. DNA for the CDR3: TGTGCCAGCAGCGCACTCCCGGGCATGGGTCAGCCCCAGCATTTT. The full variable domain, completed using reference TRBV7-2 and TRBJ1-5, is GAGVSQSPSNKVTEKGKDVELRCDPISGHTALYWYRQSLGQGLEFLIYFQGNSAPDKSGLPSDRFSAERTGGSVSTLTIQRTQQEDSAVYLCASSALPGMGQPQHFGDGTRLSIL.

This clonotype was counted a few times. The chain combines TRBV4-1 with TRBJ1-2, with D possibly matching TRBD1 (5 bases). There are 17 residues in the CDR3. The germline V gene has CDR1 MGHRA and CDR2 YSYEKL. Trimming took off 3 bases at V and 1 base at J, with 18 bases between the two ends. In nucleotides, the CDR3 is TGCGCCAGCAGCCATTTGGAGGGGCAGGGTCTTAACTATGGCTACACCTTC. Its translation is CASSHLEGQGLNYGYTF.

This clonotype was seen repeatedly, ten times or more. The chain employs TRBV19 and TRBJ2-2, with TRBD2 matching 9 bases. Germline CDR1 is LNHDA and CDR2 is SQIVND (reference sequence). Trimming cost V 5 bases and J 1 base; bases outside gene matches: 5. This CDR3 contains 16 residues. The CDR3 coding sequence is TGTGCCAGTAGTGCCCTGACTAGCGGGAACACCGGGGAGCTGTTTTTT. It specifies CASSALTSGNTGELFF.

The chain is built from TRBV6-2 or TRBV6-3 and TRBJ2-5, with TRBD2 as a possible D gene (7 bases). The germline V gene has CDR1 MNHEY and CDR2 SVGEGT. Trimming left V 8 bases short and J 4 bases short, with 17 bases between. The CDR3 is 14 residues long. In nucleotides, the CDR3 is TGTGCCAGCGACCACAGGGAGGGGGTAGAGACCCAGTACTTC. Its protein product is CASDHREGVETQYF.

The rearrangement joins TRBV4-3 to TRBJ1-1; D is unresolved. This CDR3 spans 14 amino acids. The V and J ends lost 1 base and 4 bases respectively, with 10 bases between them. Looked up from germline, CDR1 is LGHNA and CDR2 is YSLEER. CDR3 in DNA: TGCGCCAGCAGCCAAGGGGTCTTGGCCACTGAAGCTTTCTTT. This codes for CASSQGVLATEAFF.

The chain couples TRBV28 to TRBJ2-7, with 12 nucleotides matching TRBD1. The CDR3 extends over 13 amino acids. CDR1 is MDHEN, CDR2 SYDVKM, per germline. The V and J ends lost 8 bases and 4 bases, in that order; junction bases with no gene match: 3. CDR3 sequence (DNA): TGTGCCAGCCGGGACAGGGGGCGGTACGAGCAGTACTTC. It yields the protein CASRDRGRYEQYF.

CDR3 residues: CASSLRKGTGLSNSPLHF. The CDR3 nucleotides are TGTGCCAGCAGTTTACGAAAGGGGACAGGGCTGAGTAATTCACCCCTCCACTTT. This sequence joins TRBV6-5 and TRBJ1-6; TRBD1 matches at 9 bases. CDR3 length equals 18 residues. The germline CDR1 and CDR2 sequences are MNHEY and SVGAGI. Unmatched junction bases numbered 13, after V lost 4 bases and J lost 6 bases.

This clonotype came up many times. CDR3: CASSLGLALVTQYF. CDR3 DNA: TGCGCCAGCAGCTTAGGACTAGCCCTCGTTACGCAGTATTTT. The chain recombines TRBV5-1 with TRBJ2-3; TRBD2 agrees at 8 bases. There are 14 residues in the CDR3. CDR1 and CDR2 from the germline V gene are SGHRS and YFSETQ. J was trimmed by 8 bases and V by 2 bases; bases with no gene match: 7. The variable domain in full, completed from reference TRBV5-1 and TRBJ2-3, reads KAGVTQTPRYLIKTRGQQVTLSCSPISGHRSVSWYQQTPGQGLQFLFEYFSETQRNKGNFPGRFSGRQFSNSRSEMNVSTLELGDSALYLCASSLGLALVTQYFGPGTRLTVL.

This clonotype was observed many times. The genes are TRBV7-2 and TRBJ2-1, with 7 bases aligning to TRBD2. V lost 1 base to trimming and J lost 4 bases; unmatched junction nucleotides: 4. The CDR3 is made up of 15 amino acids. CDR1 SGHTA and CDR2 FQGNSA come from the germline V gene. The CDR3 DNA sequence: TGTGCCAGCAGCTTAGGAACCGGGAGGTACAATGAGCAGTTCTTC. It yields the protein CASSLGTGRYNEQFF.

This clonotype was counted many times. The genes are TRBV4-3 and TRBJ1-3; tentatively, D is TRBD1 (6 bases). V dropped 0 bases and J dropped 4 bases, with 13 bases sitting between them. The CDR3 runs 16 residues. CDR1 is LGHNA and CDR2 is YSLEER in the germline V gene. The CDR3 DNA follows: TGCGCCAGCAGCCAAGATAGCGGGGGCCCCGGAAACACCATATATTTT. Translation gives CASSQDSGGPGNTIYF.

The chain joins TRBV2 to TRBJ2-7, with D uncertain. Germline V CDR1 and CDR2: SNHLY, FYNNEI. The V end lost 6 bases, the J end lost 2 bases, and 8 bases lay between the germline ends. The CDR3 covers 12 residues. Written as DNA, the CDR3 is TGTGCCAGCAGGGACCAAACCTACGAGCAGTACTTC. Its protein is CASRDQTYEQYF. The variable domain in full, with the rest retrieved from reference TRBV2 and TRBJ2-7, is EPEVTQTPSHQVTQMGQEVILRCVPISNHLYFYWYRQILGQKVEFLVSFYNNEISEKSEIFDDQFSVERPDGSNFTLKIRSTKLEDSAMYFCASRDQTYEQYFGPGTRLTVT.

This clonotype was seen a handful of times. The chain recombines TRBV5-1 with TRBJ2-5; TRBD2 matches at 7 bases. V trimming: 4 bases; J trimming: 4 bases; junction bases outside the gene matches: 7. CDR3 length equals 14 residues. The germline CDR1 and CDR2 sequences are SGHRS and YFSETQ. CDR3 coding DNA: TGCGCCAGCAGCCGAGGGACTAAAGGAGAGACCCAGTACTTC. Translation: CASSRGTKGETQYF.

The chain recombines TRBV7-4 with TRBJ2-3, with D hard to call. V lost 3 bases and J 2 bases, leaving 9 bases between the germline ends. The germline V gene has CDR1 SGHVT and CDR2 SQSDAQ. This CDR3 is built from 14 residues. This CDR3 reads CASSFLAATDTQYF. Written as DNA, the CDR3 is TGTGCCAGCAGCTTCTTGGCAGCCACAGATACGCAGTATTTT. Drawing the rest from reference TRBV7-4 and TRBJ2-3, the complete variable domain is GAGVSQSPRYKVAKRGRDVALRCDSISGHVTLYWYRQTLGQGSEVLTYSQSDAQRDKSGRPSGRFSAERPERSVSTLKIQRTEQGDSAVYLCASSFLAATDTQYFGPGTRLTVL.

This clonotype was observed a few times. The gene calls are TRBV4-3 and TRBJ2-3, with D possibly being TRBD2 (5 bases). CDR1 is LGHNA and CDR2 is YSLEER in the germline V gene. The CDR3 extends over 15 amino acids. The V end lost 1 base, the J end lost 0 bases, and 8 bases lay between the germline ends. CDR3 nucleotides: TGCGCCAGCAGCCAAGGGCGGGTTAGCACAGATACGCAGTATTTT. It is translated as CASSQGRVSTDTQYF.

This clonotype was seen at least ten times. This rearrangement joins TRBV20-1 to TRBJ1-1; D remains ambiguous. Germline V gene data show CDR1 as DFQATT and CDR2 as SNEGSKA (reference sequence). V lost 0 bases to trimming and J lost 0 bases, with 8 bases between them. This CDR3 spans 14 amino acids. This CDR3 reads CSARDPRLNTEAFF. In DNA form, the CDR3 reads TGCAGTGCTAGAGATCCCAGACTGAACACTGAAGCTTTCTTT.

This clonotype has only a few counts. The chain recombines TRBV15 with TRBJ2-1; a possible D gene is TRBD1 (6 bases). Per the germline V gene, CDR1 is LNHNV and CDR2 is YYDKDF (reference sequence). CDR3 length: 16 amino acids. The germline V and J ends were trimmed by 3 bases and 8 bases, with 20 bases remaining between them. This CDR3 reads CATSRDTLDRRHEQFF. In nucleotides, the CDR3 is TGTGCCACCAGCAGGGACACCCTTGACAGGAGGCATGAGCAGTTCTTC.

The chain is built from TRBV7-2 and TRBJ1-2; the D is unclear. This CDR3 has 14 amino acids. Germline values: CDR1 SGHTA, CDR2 FQGNSA. V shed 1 base and J shed 2 bases, with 8 bases lying between them. Here the CDR3 reads CASSLVTGNYGYTF. In DNA, the CDR3 is TGTGCCAGCAGCTTAGTGACGGGAAACTATGGCTACACCTTC. The variable domain in full, completed from reference TRBV7-2 and TRBJ1-2, reads GAGVSQSPSNKVTEKGKDVELRCDPISGHTALYWYRQSLGQGLEFLIYFQGNSAPDKSGLPSDRFSAERTGGSVSTLTIQRTQQEDSAVYLCASSLVTGNYGYTFGSGTRLTVV.

The chain recombines TRBV6-5 with TRBJ2-1, with 7 bases fitting TRBD2. The germline V gene has CDR1 MNHEY and CDR2 SVGAGI. The CDR3 is made up of 16 amino acids. V gave up 6 bases and J gave up 1 base; unmatched junction bases: 9. The DNA for the CDR3 is TGTGCCAGCAGCAATCGCATACTAGCGTCCTACAATGAGCAGTTCTTC. This encodes CASSNRILASYNEQFF.

About this clonotype itself: This may come from a read error, since a much larger clone is one base off. This chain uses TRBV9 with TRBJ2-7; D ambiguous. The CDR3 spans 13 residues. V lost 4 bases and J lost 5, with 13 bases in between. Germline V gene lookup returns CDR1 SGDLS and CDR2 YYNGEE. The CDR3 protein is CASSPKGTNEQYF. CDR3 nucleotide sequence: TGTGCCAGCAGCCCGAAGGGAACAAACGAGCAGTACTTC.